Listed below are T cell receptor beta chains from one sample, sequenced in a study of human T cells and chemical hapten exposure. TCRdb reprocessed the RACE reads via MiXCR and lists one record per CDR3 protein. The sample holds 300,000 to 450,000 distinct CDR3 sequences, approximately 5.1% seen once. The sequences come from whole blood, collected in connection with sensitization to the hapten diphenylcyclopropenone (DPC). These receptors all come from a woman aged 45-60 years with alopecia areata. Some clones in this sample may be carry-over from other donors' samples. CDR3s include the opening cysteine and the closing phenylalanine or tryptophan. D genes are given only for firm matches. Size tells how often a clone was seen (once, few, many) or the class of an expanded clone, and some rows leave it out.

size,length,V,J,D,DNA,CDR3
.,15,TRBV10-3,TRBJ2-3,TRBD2,TGTGCCAGCACTAGCGGGGGGGTCGGCACAGATACGCAGTATTTT,CASTSGGVGTDTQYF
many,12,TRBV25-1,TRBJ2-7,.,TGTGCCAGCAGTGTGACAGGCTACGAGCAGTACTTC,CASSVTGYEQYF
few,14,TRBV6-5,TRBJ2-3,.,TGTGCCAGCAGTTCCCTAGACAGGACAGATACGCAGTATTTT,CASSSLDRTDTQYF
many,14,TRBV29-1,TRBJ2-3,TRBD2,TGCAGCGTTGATAGCGGGACTAGCACAGATACGCAGTATTTT,CSVDSGTSTDTQYF
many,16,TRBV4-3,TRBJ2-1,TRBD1,TGCGCCAGCAGCCAAGCCGGGACAGGGACCTACAATGAGCAGTTCTTC,CASSQAGTGTYNEQFF
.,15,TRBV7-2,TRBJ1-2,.,TGTGCCAGCAGCTTAGCCACAGCAGGGACTTTGGGCTACACCTTC,CASSLATAGTLGYTF
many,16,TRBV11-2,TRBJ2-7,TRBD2,TGTGCCAGCAGCCAATTACTAGCGGGAGGGTCCTACGAGCAGTACTTC,CASSQLLAGGSYEQYF
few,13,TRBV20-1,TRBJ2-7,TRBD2,TGCAGTGCTATTCCCGGGACTACCTACGAGCAGTACTTC,CSAIPGTTYEQYF
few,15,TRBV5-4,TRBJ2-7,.,TGTGCCAGCAGCTTGAGTAGCGGCTTAAGTCACGAGCAGTACTTC,CASSLSSGLSHEQYF
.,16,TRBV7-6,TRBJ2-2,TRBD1,TGTGCCAGCAGCTCCGAGACAGGGGGTTGGACCGGGGAGCTGTTTTTT,CASSSETGGWTGELFF
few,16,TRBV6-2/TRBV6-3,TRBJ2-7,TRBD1,TGTGCCAGCAGTTACTCGGAACAGGGGGCGCGGTACGAGCAGTACTTC,CASSYSEQGARYEQYF
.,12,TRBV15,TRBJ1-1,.,TGTGCCACCAGCAGAGATATGGGGGAAGCTTTCTTT,CATSRDMGEAFF
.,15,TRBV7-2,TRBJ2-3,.,TGTGCCAGCAGCTTAGGGGGCCCCACCACAGATACGCAGTATTTT,CASSLGGPTTDTQYF
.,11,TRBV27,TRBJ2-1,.,TGTGCCAGCACTACCTCCGGTGAGCAGTTCTTC,CASTTSGEQFF
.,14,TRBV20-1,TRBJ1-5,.,TGCAGTGCTAGGATAGACGACACCAATCAGCCCCAGCATTTT,CSARIDDTNQPQHF
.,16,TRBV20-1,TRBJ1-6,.,TGCAGTGCTAGATCCCAAACCGGCTCGCGGAATTCACCCCTCCACTTT,CSARSQTGSRNSPLHF
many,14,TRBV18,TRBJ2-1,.,TGTGCCAGCTCACTTAGTAGGGAATCCAATGAGCAGTTCTTC,CASSLSRESNEQFF